This T cell receptor (beta chain) was identified during a study of blood T cell repertoires in COVID-19. Study-wide background: The samples span acute and convalescent COVID-19 from the United States, Italy and Spain.

This CDR3 is 16 amino acids long. Losses at the gene ends were 7 bases for V and 5 bases for J; bases not matched to a gene: 13. CDR1 MDHEN and CDR2 SYDVKM come from the germline V gene. Seattle cases were enrolled at active infection and followed longitudinally. In the authors' workflow: Nucleated cell number was recorded as an estimate derived from reference gene primer amplification. Assay used: immunoSEQ multiplex PCR; TCRdb lists only in-frame clones, some missing. V and J calls and clone size are those listed in that table; D and trimming were worked out from the DNA. Of fewer than 300,000 clones in the sample, just over 90% were seen once. This clone was found once.

This clonotype originated in a woman in her twenties or thirties with COVID-19, enrolled during active disease. The chain recombines TRBV28 with TRBJ1-5; 8 positions match TRBD1. The sequencing sample was made of peripheral blood. The CDR3 DNA follows: TGTGCCAGCATAACAATCGGACAGGGAGATTATCAGCCCCAGCATTTT. As protein: CASITIGQGDYQPQHF. Based on the CDR3 plus reference TRBV28 and TRBJ1-5, the full variable domain is DVKVTQSSRYLVKRTGEKVFLECVQDMDHENMFWYRQDPGLGLRLIYFSYDVKMKEKGDIPEGYSVSREKKERFSLILESASTNQTSMYLCASITIGQGDYQPQHFGDGTRLSIL.